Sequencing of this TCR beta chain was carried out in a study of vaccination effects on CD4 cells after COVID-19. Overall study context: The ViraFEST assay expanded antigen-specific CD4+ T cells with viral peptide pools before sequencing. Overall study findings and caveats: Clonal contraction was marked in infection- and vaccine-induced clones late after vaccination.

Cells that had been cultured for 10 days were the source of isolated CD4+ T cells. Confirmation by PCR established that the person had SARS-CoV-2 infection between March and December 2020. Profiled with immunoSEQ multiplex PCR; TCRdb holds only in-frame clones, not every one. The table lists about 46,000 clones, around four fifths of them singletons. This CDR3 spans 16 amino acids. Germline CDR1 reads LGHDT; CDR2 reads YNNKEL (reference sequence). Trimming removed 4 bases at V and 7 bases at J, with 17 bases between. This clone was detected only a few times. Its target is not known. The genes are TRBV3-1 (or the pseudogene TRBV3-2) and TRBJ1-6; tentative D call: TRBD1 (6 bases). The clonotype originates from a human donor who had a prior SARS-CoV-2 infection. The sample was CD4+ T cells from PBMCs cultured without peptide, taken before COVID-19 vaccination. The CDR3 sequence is CASSLWGARGNSPLHF. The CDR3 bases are TGTGCCAGCAGCCTCTGGGGGGCGCGGGGGAATTCACCCCTCCACTTT.